This T cell receptor (beta chain) was identified in a study of CD8 T cells in Susac syndrome. General study findings and limits: The study recognized that its TCR sequencing and HLA analysis covered a relatively small number of individuals.

The multiple sclerosis controls were treatment-naive patients with relapsing-remitting disease that was stable or active. The TEMRA cells underwent FACS enrichment, while the CD8+ and CD4+ T cells underwent negative isolation. RNA amounts of roughly 0.45 to 1 ug underwent reverse transcription with random hexamers. Amplification of the TCR beta CDR3 was carried out by immunoSEQ multiplex PCR, which spanned a total of 54 Vbeta and 13 Jbeta segments. TCRdb itself ran the immunoSEQ multiplex PCR reads through MiXCR, one entry per CDR3 protein. The table records around 71,000 distinct CDR3 sequences, nearly 96% of them present only once. Of note for this clonotype: What it binds is unknown.

The CDR3 runs 15 residues. Germline V lookup: CDR1 DFQATT, CDR2 SNEGSKA (reference sequence). V lost 2 bases, J lost 1 base, and 11 bases lay in between. The specimen sequenced was CD4+ T cells from PBMCs. The receptor's source is a human donor with multiple sclerosis. This chain links TRBV20-1 with TRBJ2-2, with D possibly TRBD2 on 6 matching bases. CDR3 DNA: TGCAGTGCTAGACCTGGGACTGTGAACACCGGGGAGCTGTTTTTT. This codes for CSARPGTVNTGELFF.